Following are 22 T cell receptor beta chains from one sample sequenced in a study of blood T cell repertoires in COVID-19. Generated by immunoSEQ multiplex PCR, the TCRdb table keeps only in-frame clones and is missing some. There are 200,000 to 300,000 clones in the sample; 82% occur only once, and around 12% lies in the top ten. The sample taken for sequencing was peripheral blood. The source of these receptors is a woman aged 55-70 years with active or convalescent COVID-19.

This rearrangement joins TRBV5-1 to TRBJ2-2; D not resolved. The CDR3 runs to 14 residues. V lost 0 bases and J 4 bases, leaving 7 bases between the germline ends. CDR1 is SGHRS and CDR2 is YFSETQ in the germline V gene. The CDR3 spells CASSLAYSTGELFF. In DNA form, the CDR3 reads TGCGCCAGCAGCTTGGCATACTCCACCGGGGAGCTGTTTTTT.

This chain connects TRBV5-1 to TRBJ1-6; 11 positions match TRBD1. Trimming removed 3 bases from V and 7 bases from J; junction bases left unmatched: 6. Germline lookup yields CDR1 SGHRS and CDR2 YFSETQ. This CDR3 contains 16 residues. The CDR3 region is CASSSGQGVRNSPLHF. CDR3 sequence (DNA): TGCGCCAGCAGCTCGGGACAGGGGGTAAGAAATTCACCCCTCCACTTT.

This chain connects TRBV21-1 to TRBJ1-2. TRBV21-1 corresponds to a pseudogene. The CDR3 sequence is 11 residues long. DNA for the CDR3: TGTGCCAGCAGCAATGCGGGGGGATACACCTTC. Translating it yields CASSNAGGYTF.

Only one count was recorded for this clone. The genes are TRBV11-2 and TRBJ2-1; D possibly corresponds to TRBD2 (6 bases). The ends were cut back, 3 bases at V and 16 bases at J, with 16 bases in the middle. This CDR3 region has 12 residues. Germline V gene sequence: CDR1 SGHAT, CDR2 FQNNGV. In nucleotides, the CDR3 is TGTGCCAGCAGCTTGGCGGGGCAACTGGTCTTCTTC. The encoded protein is CASSLAGQLVFF.

This clone was detected once. The chain employs TRBV7-8 and TRBJ1-2; 8 bases are a match to TRBD1. From germline, CDR1 is SGHVS and CDR2 FQNEAQ. With V trimmed by 5 bases and J by 8 bases, 7 bases remained unmatched. The CDR3 has 13 amino acids. The chain's CDR3 is CASSPGDRRGYTF. DNA of the CDR3: TGTGCCAGCAGCCCAGGGGACAGGAGGGGCTACACCTTC.

A few counts support this clone. This chain links TRBV27 with TRBJ1-6, with a tentative D call TRBD1 (5 bases). Germline V gene lookup returns CDR1 MNHEY and CDR2 SMNVEV (reference sequence). Deletions cut 6 bases from V and 5 bases from J, with 11 bases between. This CDR3 is built from 14 residues. The CDR3 coding sequence is TGTGCCAGCAGACTTGGGGGGAATAATTCACCCCTCCACTTT. As protein: CASRLGGNNSPLHF.

The genes are TRBV6-1 and TRBJ1-2, with TRBD1 identical over 7 bases. V lost 2 bases, J lost 8 bases, and 5 bases stayed unmatched. The CDR3 has 13 amino acids. Germline lookup yields CDR1 MNHNS and CDR2 SASEGT. CDR3 sequence reads: CASSERTGVGYTF. The CDR3 DNA is TGTGCCAGCAGTGAACGTACAGGGGTCGGCTACACCTTC.

The gene calls are TRBV5-1 and TRBJ1-1; 12 bases match TRBD1. This CDR3 is 16 amino acids long. The germline CDR1 and CDR2 sequences are SGHRS and YFSETQ. Losses at the gene ends were 5 bases for V and 4 bases for J; bases not matched to a gene: 9. The CDR3 region is CASRPGTGGGGTEAFF. Written as DNA, the CDR3 is TGCGCCAGCAGGCCCGGGACAGGGGGCGGAGGCACTGAAGCTTTCTTT.

The rearrangement links TRBV6-1 to TRBJ1-3; D is unclear. Looked up from germline, CDR1 is MNHNS and CDR2 is SASEGT. This CDR3 spans 13 amino acids. Trimming left V 1 base short and J 4 bases short, with 5 bases between. CDR3 in DNA: TGTGCCAGCAGTGAAGGGCCCGGAAACACCATATATTTT. This codes for CASSEGPGNTIYF.

The gene calls are TRBV19 and TRBJ2-7; 8 bases align to TRBD1. Germline lookup yields CDR1 LNHDA and CDR2 SQIVND (reference sequence). V was pared by 3 bases and J by 0 bases, with 7 bases of the junction left unmatched. CDR3 size: 16 residues. CDR3 loop: CASSIGPGQDSYEQYF. As DNA, the CDR3 is TGTGCCAGTAGTATTGGGCCGGGACAGGACTCCTACGAGCAGTACTTC.

In its sample, this clone was seen a few times. The V and J genes are TRBV27 and TRBJ2-1, with 7 bases fitting TRBD2. The CDR3 spans 16 residues. Germline CDR1 and CDR2: MNHEY and SMNVEV (reference sequence). V was pared by 2 bases and J by 4 bases, with 8 bases of the junction left unmatched. The CDR3 sequence: CASSLAFRGEYNEQFF. In DNA form, the CDR3 reads TGTGCCAGCAGTTTAGCCTTTCGGGGGGAATACAATGAGCAGTTCTTC.

The chain couples TRBV7-2 to TRBJ1-2; D unresolved. The ends were cut back, 2 bases at V and 4 bases at J, with 26 bases in the middle. Germline V gives CDR1 SGHTA, CDR2 FQGNSA. This CDR3 is 19 amino acids long. The CDR3 region has the DNA TGTGCCAGCAGCTTAAAGGGAGCTATCGGGCGACCGACCGCCTATGGCTACACCTTC. Its translation: CASSLKGAIGRPTAYGYTF.

The chain has TRBV18 and TRBJ1-4, with D possibly TRBD1 on 5 matching bases. V lost 6 bases and J 5 bases, leaving 19 bases between the germline ends. This CDR3 comprises 16 residues. Germline-derived CDR1 and CDR2 are KGHSH and LQKENI. The CDR3 nucleotides read TGTGCCAGCTCTCCCACTGGGGTCAGGGCAAATGAAAAACTGTTTTTT. Protein sequence: CASSPTGVRANEKLFF.

Note on this clone: Other DNA sequences in this specimen translate into the identical CDR3. The CDR3 sequence is CASSPGGVYGYTF. The CDR3 DNA is TGTGCCAGCAGCCCAGGGGGCGTCTATGGCTACACCTTC. This sequence joins TRBV7-9 and TRBJ1-2; 8 nucleotides agree with TRBD1. The V segment lost 5 bases and the J segment 4 bases; nucleotides outside the gene matches: 3. The germline CDR1 and CDR2 sequences are SEHNR and FQNEAQ (reference sequence). The CDR3 extends over 13 amino acids.

V usage is TRBV5-1 and J usage is TRBJ1-2; 7 bases are a match to TRBD1. Per the germline V gene, CDR1 is SGHRS and CDR2 is YFSETQ. CDR3 length: 15 residues. V lost 4 bases and J lost 8; bases outside the gene matches: 14. The CDR3 bases are TGCGCCAGCAGCCCGTACGACACAGGGGATAAAGGCTACACCTTC. Translating it yields CASSPYDTGDKGYTF.

This clone was counted between two and nine times. The V call is TRBV7-3, the J call TRBJ2-6, with a weak D call TRBD2 (5 bases). The V gene's germline CDR1 is SGHTA and CDR2 FQGTGA. The CDR3 runs to 17 residues. Trimming removed 1 base from V and 0 bases from J, with 10 bases in between. CDR3 in amino acids: CASSLSNSGSGANVLTF. The CDR3 DNA reads as TGTGCCAGCAGCTTAAGTAACAGCGGCTCTGGGGCCAACGTCCTGACTTTC.

This clone came up a few times. V and J are TRBV3-1 (or the pseudogene TRBV3-2) and TRBJ2-3; TRBD2 agrees at 12 bases. CDR1 and CDR2 from the germline V gene are LGHDT and YNNKEL (reference sequence). V shed 4 bases and J 4 bases; nucleotides not matched to a gene: 9. The CDR3 contains 17 residues. The DNA of the CDR3 is TGTGCCAGCAGCCCCCGGTTTGGACTAGCGGGGCCAGATACGCAGTATTTT. Encoded protein: CASSPRFGLAGPDTQYF.

The chain joins TRBV6-5 to TRBJ2-2; 7 positions agree with TRBD2. The CDR3 totals 14 residues. The J segment lost 5 bases and the V segment lost 6 bases, leaving 6 bases of the junction unmatched. Germline assignment: CDR1 MNHEY and CDR2 SVGAGI. The CDR3 protein is CASSRSGVTGELFF. DNA for the CDR3: TGTGCCAGCAGCCGAAGCGGGGTAACCGGGGAGCTGTTTTTT.

V and J are TRBV5-8 and TRBJ2-7, with D perhaps matching TRBD1 (6 bases). Trimming stripped 0 bases from V and 0 bases from J, with 10 bases between. The germline CDR1 and CDR2 sequences are SGHTS and YDEGEE. CDR3 size: 15 residues. The CDR3 DNA is TGTGCCAGCAGCTTGGGGGGACACTCCTCCTACGAGCAGTACTTC. Translation gives CASSLGGHSSYEQYF.

V gene TRBV6-2 or TRBV6-3 combines with J gene TRBJ2-1; D unresolved. The V end was cut by 0 bases, the J end by 10 bases, with 13 bases between. CDR1 and CDR2 (germline): MNHEY, SVGEGT. CDR3 size: 14 residues. DNA of the CDR3: TGTGCCAGCAGTTACTCGCAAGTTAGAGGAGAGCAGTTCTTC. Residues: CASSYSQVRGEQFF.

The chain employs TRBV28 and TRBJ2-6; a possible D gene is TRBD1 (6 bases). Trimming removed 5 bases from V and 0 bases from J, with 23 bases in between. Germline V CDR1 and CDR2: MDHEN, SYDVKM. The CDR3 extends over 20 amino acids. The DNA for the CDR3 is TGTGCCAGCAGTCCCGGGACACCGTTACAAGCAAGCTCTGGGGCCAACGTCCTGACTTTC. Protein: CASSPGTPLQASSGANVLTF.

The J gene is TRBJ2-7, the V gene TRBV11-2, with D possibly TRBD2 on 6 matching bases. CDR3 size: 14 residues. The V end was cut by 4 bases, the J end by 4 bases, with 14 bases between. Germline CDR1 is SGHAT and CDR2 is FQNNGV. The CDR3 spells CASSSGLLGYEQYF. In DNA form, the CDR3 reads TGTGCCAGCAGCTCGGGACTCCTAGGTTACGAGCAGTACTTC.